The next 12 T cell receptor beta chains were all read from a single sample in a study of identical twins (TCRdb year 2016). The method behind the library was 5' RACE. The data were produced on an Illumina HiSeq 2000. TCRdb reran the public reads through fastp at Q25 and MiXCR, keeping productive beta chains. Rows are combined by CDR3 protein, so each entry shows the most common genes and DNA. The sample table contains hundreds of thousands of distinct CDR3 sequences; only one count was recorded for over 5% of them. The top ten constitute around 2% of the sample. The source material was naive T cells sorted from blood. The cell subset or site label of this sample denotes: cells isolated with a human naive T-cell isolation kit. Receptors originate from a man between 18 and 35 years old in good health.

In its sample, this clonotype was seen many times. The chain joins TRBV5-1 to TRBJ2-1; D gene uncertain. V gave up 3 bases and J gave up 5 bases, with 9 bases separating them. CDR3 length: 13 residues. Germline assignment: CDR1 SGHRS and CDR2 YFSETQ. In DNA form, the CDR3 reads TGCGCCAGCAGCTGGACGCTAGACAATGAGCAGTTCTTC. It specifies CASSWTLDNEQFF.

The table lists this clonotype with many counts. The chain combines TRBV5-6 with TRBJ2-3; D call uncertain. Germline V gene lookup returns CDR1 SGHDT and CDR2 YYEEEE. Trimming left V 3 bases short and J 2 bases short, with 22 bases between. This CDR3 has 18 amino acids. Here the CDR3 reads CASSSSAGVRSFTDTQYF. DNA of the CDR3: TGTGCCAGCAGCTCCTCGGCTGGGGTTCGCAGTTTCACAGATACGCAGTATTTT.

This clonotype has a count of ten or more. The rearrangement joins TRBV12-3 or TRBV12-4 to TRBJ2-3; D unclear. CDR3 length equals 14 residues. The V end was cut by 0 bases, the J end by 4 bases, with 8 bases between. The CDR3 sequence: CASSLALDPDTQYF. CDR3 bases: TGTGCCAGCAGTTTAGCGCTGGACCCAGATACGCAGTATTTT.

This clonotype showed up many times. The chain links TRBV5-1 to TRBJ1-6; no clear D. The CDR3 covers 16 residues. Germline V CDR1 and CDR2: SGHRS, YFSETQ. V gave up 2 bases and J gave up 9 bases, with 18 bases separating them. CDR3 DNA sequence: TGCGCCAGCAGCTTAACAGCCGGATGGGGTAGTTCACCCCTCCACTTT. This sequence encodes CASSLTAGWGSSPLHF.

At least ten counts were recorded for this clonotype. The chain couples TRBV5-1 to TRBJ1-5; perhaps TRBD1 as D (5 bases). Trimming took 6 bases from V and 7 from J, leaving 17 bases between them. This CDR3 is 14 amino acids long. Germline V gives CDR1 SGHRS, CDR2 YFSETQ. The CDR3 DNA sequence: TGCGCCAGCATCCGTGGGGGGATTTGGCAGCCCCAGCATTTT. Translating gives CASIRGGIWQPQHF.

This rearrangement joins TRBV6-1 to TRBJ1-5; no reliable D call. There are 15 residues in the CDR3. Trimming removed 7 bases from V and 2 bases from J, with 15 bases in between. Germline V gene lookup returns CDR1 MNHNS and CDR2 SASEGT. The CDR3 spells CASTHGVYGNQPQHF. Here the CDR3 DNA reads TGTGCCAGCACCCATGGGGTCTACGGCAATCAGCCCCAGCATTTT.

This clonotype was detected many times. The V gene is TRBV4-1, the J gene TRBJ2-7, with D perhaps TRBD1 (6 bases). The CDR3 is 16 residues long. Germline CDR1 and CDR2: MGHRA and YSYEKL. V was shortened by 0 bases and J by 4 bases, with 16 bases between the two germline ends. The CDR3 bases are TGCGCCAGCAGCCAAGAGGGACACTACTCCGCGTACGAGCAGTACTTC. This sequence encodes CASSQEGHYSAYEQYF.

The table lists this clonotype with many counts. As DNA, the CDR3 is TGTGCCAGCAGTTTAGTACGACAGTTTACACAAGAGACCCAGTACTTC. This translates into CASSLVRQFTQETQYF. The V call is TRBV12-3 or TRBV12-4, the J call TRBJ2-5; weak D call: TRBD1 (5 bases). The CDR3 is 16 residues long. Deletions cut 1 base from V and 2 bases from J, with 14 bases between.

This clonotype appeared many times. The rearrangement uses TRBV20-1 and TRBJ2-1; D call uncertain. V lost 6 bases and J 5 bases, leaving 11 bases between the germline ends. The CDR3 loop spans 12 amino acids. The germline CDR1 and CDR2 sequences are DFQATT and SNEGSKA (reference sequence). The DNA for the CDR3 is TGCAGTGCCCGACTGTACGACAATGAGCAGTTCTTC. It translates to CSARLYDNEQFF.

This clonotype showed up just a few times. The CDR3 loop reads CASSHEWRVNTGELFF. CDR3 coding DNA: TGTGCCAGCAGCCACGAATGGCGGGTGAACACCGGGGAGCTGTTTTTT. The rearrangement links TRBV14 to TRBJ2-2, with D tentatively TRBD2 (5 bases). This CDR3 comprises 16 residues. Trimming cost V 3 bases and J 1 base, with 12 bases left between them. Germline CDR1 and CDR2: SGHDN and FVKESK.

This clonotype was seen only a few times. The chain combines TRBV18 with TRBJ2-7, with TRBD1 as a possible D gene (6 bases). From germline, CDR1 is KGHSH and CDR2 LQKENI. The CDR3 contains 14 residues. Trimming left V 2 bases short and J 2 bases short, with 10 bases between. CDR3 bases: TGTGCCAGCTCACCAACGGACAGTCCCTACGAGCAGTACTTC. Translating it yields CASSPTDSPYEQYF.

In this sample, this clonotype turned up many times. The chain links TRBV12-3 or TRBV12-4 to TRBJ1-1; D is unresolved. This CDR3 is 14 amino acids long. V gave up 7 bases and J gave up 1 base, with 13 bases separating them. The DNA of the CDR3 is TGTGCCAGCACCCCTTCCTTCCGGAACACTGAAGCTTTCTTT. Translation: CASTPSFRNTEAFF.